Below are 10 T cell receptor beta chains sequenced from a single sample in a study of T cells in Graves' hyperthyroidism and ophthalmopathy. Researchers took RNA transcripts and amplified the TCR beta CDR3 regions from them. The study used the HTBI primer set for a first-round RT-PCR of the TCR CDR3. One entry per CDR3 protein, called by TCRdb with MiXCR from the multiplex PCR reads. Of approximately 32,000 distinct CDR3 sequences listed, around half are singletons. The sample consisted of blood. The receptors were sampled from a woman between 45 and 65 years old with Graves' hyperthyroidism that later progressed to Graves' ophthalmopathy.

The chain uses TRBV7-6 and TRBJ2-1; 7 positions agree with TRBD2. V trimming: 5 bases; J trimming: 5 bases; junction bases outside the gene matches: 9. From germline, CDR1 is SGHVS and CDR2 FNYEAQ. The length of the CDR3 is 15 residues. The CDR3 sequence: CASSLPSSGDNEQFF. For the CDR3, the DNA is TGTGCCAGCAGCCTCCCATCCAGCGGGGACAATGAGCAGTTCTTC.

V usage is TRBV9 and J usage is TRBJ2-2, with D hard to call. Germline CDR1 and CDR2: SGDLS and YYNGEE. V was pared by 1 base and J by 2 bases, with 3 bases between. The CDR3 is 13 residues long. The CDR3 region is CASSVSNTGELFF. CDR3 in DNA: TGTGCCAGCAGCGTATCTAACACCGGGGAGCTGTTTTTT.

J is TRBJ2-3 and V is TRBV7-6; 10 positions match TRBD2. V dropped 8 bases and J dropped 4; count of bases not matched to a gene: 9. CDR1 is SGHVS and CDR2 is FNYEAQ in the germline V gene. The CDR3 loop spans 15 amino acids. The CDR3 DNA follows: TGTGCCAGCGGCTCTAGCGGGAGTGGCGCAGATACGCAGTATTTT. This sequence encodes CASGSSGSGADTQYF. Combining the CDR3 with reference TRBV7-6 and TRBJ2-3 gives the whole variable domain GAGVSQSPRYKVTKRGQDVALRCDPISGHVSLYWYRQALGQGPEFLTYFNYEAQQDKSGLPNDRFSAERPEGSISTLTIQRTEQRDSAMYRCASGSSGSGADTQYFGPGTRLTVL.

This clonotype has at least ten counts. The gene calls are TRBV9 and TRBJ2-1, with D unresolved. Germline V CDR1 and CDR2: SGDLS, YYNGEE. V was pared by 0 bases and J by 0 bases, with 7 bases between. The CDR3 has 15 amino acids. CDR3 sequence: CASSVVAVSYNEQFF. The CDR3 coding sequence is TGTGCCAGCAGCGTAGTAGCCGTCTCCTACAATGAGCAGTTCTTC.

About this clonotype: A read error may produce the germline difference seen at one junction end. The genes are TRBV7-2 and TRBJ2-7; TRBD2 agrees at 7 bases. The CDR3 length is 16 residues. Germline-derived CDR1 and CDR2 are SGHTA and FQGNSA. The CDR3 reads CAGNPRPSGLSYVQYF. The CDR3 bases are TGTGCCGGCAACCCAAGACCTAGCGGACTCTCCTACGTGCAGTACTTC.

This clonotype was detected ten times or more. This chain joins TRBV3-2 and TRBJ1-2; the table's D call, TRBD1, has no DNA check behind it. TRBV3-2 counts as a pseudogene. The length of the CDR3 is 15 residues. For the CDR3, the DNA is TGTGCCACCCAGACCCCCGGGGGACAGCCCTATGGCTACACCTTC. As protein: CATQTPGGQPYGYTF.

The chain links TRBV29-1 to TRBJ2-1; weak D call: TRBD2 (6 bases). Trimming pared 1 base from V and 6 bases from J, leaving 13 bases between. Germline V CDR1 and CDR2: SQVTM, ANQGSEA. The CDR3 runs 14 residues. The CDR3 spells CSVEGAGTGNEQFF. CDR3 DNA sequence: TGCAGCGTTGAAGGGGCGGGAACTGGCAATGAGCAGTTCTTC.

Note on this clonotype: The junction differs from germline at one of its ends, possibly a read error. The chain recombines TRBV9 with TRBJ1-1; D might be TRBD1 (5 bases). The V gene's germline CDR1 is SGDLS and CDR2 YYNGEE. This CDR3 region has 12 residues. CDR3 region: CASSTTGGDAIF. The CDR3 bases are TGTGCCAGCAGCACGACGGGGGGGGACGCTATCTTT.

This clonotype was observed many times. CDR3 sequence: CASRTSGHSYEQYF. The CDR3 coding sequence is TGTGCCAGCAGGACTAGCGGGCACTCCTACGAGCAGTACTTC. This sequence joins TRBV12-3 or TRBV12-4 and TRBJ2-7; TRBD2 aligns across 10 bases. The V and J ends lost 6 bases and 0 bases, in that order; junction bases with no gene match: 2. This CDR3 is 14 amino acids long.

This clonotype was recorded a few times. The chain uses TRBV18 and TRBJ2-1; no reliable D call. The CDR3 has 15 amino acids. In germline, CDR1 is KGHSH, CDR2 LQKENI. The V end was cut by 3 bases, the J end by 2 bases, with 11 bases between. The CDR3: CASSPPGPAYNEQFF. CDR3 bases: TGTGCCAGCTCACCCCCGGGCCCAGCCTACAATGAGCAGTTCTTC.